This T cell receptor beta chain was captured in a study of blood T cell repertoires in COVID-19. Study-wide background: Samples representing acute and convalescent COVID-19 were sourced from the United States, Italy and Spain. Sources were T cells, B-cell-depleted T cells, or PBMCs; the material itself was cDNA or gDNA.

CDR3 size: 15 residues. From germline, CDR1 is SGHRS and CDR2 YFSETQ. J was trimmed by 7 bases and V by 2 bases; bases with no gene match: 3. Worth noting for this clone: Other DNA sequences in this sample translate to the same CDR3.

Per the original methods: Estimates of nucleated cell counts were drawn from the amplification of reference gene primers. Some clones are missing from TCRdb's copy, which holds only in-frame ones; the method was immunoSEQ multiplex PCR. The V and J calls and clone size come from that table; D and trimming were worked out from the DNA. The sample has some 110,000 clones, 75% to 90% seen once; the top ten hold under 30%. V gene TRBV5-1 combines with J gene TRBJ2-1, with 13 bases matching TRBD2. The sample comprised peripheral blood. The origin of this receptor is a man in his 60s with acute or convalescent COVID-19. The CDR3 loop is CASSLGLAGVNEQFF. In nucleotides, the CDR3 is TGCGCCAGCAGCTTAGGACTAGCGGGGGTAAATGAGCAGTTCTTC.